This TCR beta chain was sequenced in a study of blood T cell repertoires in COVID-19. At the level of the study: Acute and convalescent COVID-19 samples came from the United States, Italy and Spain. PBMCs, B-cell-depleted T cells, or T cells were the source of the cDNA or gDNA that made up the material.

CDR3 length: 15 amino acids. Trimming at V came to 1 base and at J to 9 bases, leaving 8 bases not matched to a gene. CDR1 and CDR2 (germline): SEHNR, FQNEAQ (reference sequence). In the authors' methods: Amplifying reference gene primers gave estimates of nucleated cell counts. Repertoires were generated with immunoSEQ multiplex PCR, while TCRdb's copy carries only in-frame clones and drops some. The V and J calls and the clone size are those of that table, but D and trimming were determined from the DNA. Found here are roughly 67,000 clones, 76% of them singletons; the top ten hold roughly 6.7%. The TCR sequence derives from a woman in her 50s with active or convalescent COVID-19. Sequenced input: peripheral blood. The chain is built from TRBV7-9 and TRBJ1-2; the match to TRBD1 covers 10 bases. This CDR3 is CASSLVGDRGTRYTF. The DNA for the CDR3 is TGTGCCAGCAGCTTAGTCGGGGACAGGGGAACCCGCTACACCTTC.